Below are 30 T cell receptor beta chains sequenced from a single sample in a study of CXCR3-negative and CXCR3-positive naive CD8 T cells. All TRB cDNA libraries came from 5' RACE performed with UMI labels. Each CDR3 protein gets one entry in TCRdb, which reprocessed the 5' RACE reads and gives no DNA. This sample lists under 75,000 distinct CDR3 sequences; its ten largest clones have roughly 4.2%. The sequencing input was naive CXCR3- CD8+ T cells from blood. The sample's subset: CD45RO-CCR7+CD27+CD95- naive CD8+ T cells lacking CXCR3 (TNR3-). The receptors were gathered from a human donor in good health. Some clones in this sample may be carry-over from other donors' samples.

The chain employs TRBV5-1 and TRBJ2-2; no DNA is available, so the TRBD1 call from TCRdb remains unchecked. CDR3 size: 15 residues. Germline lookup yields CDR1 SGHRS and CDR2 YFSETQ. This chain's CDR3 is CASSFDSGNTGELFF.

The gene calls are TRBV6-2 or TRBV6-3 and TRBJ2-2. CDR3 length: 13 amino acids. Germline CDR1 reads MNHEY; CDR2 reads SVGEGT. Here the CDR3 reads CAIKGWQAGELFF.

The V gene is TRBV28, the J gene TRBJ2-1; lacking DNA, the TRBD1 call made by TCRdb goes unchecked. Germline V gives CDR1 MDHEN, CDR2 SYDVKM. CDR3 length equals 15 residues. CDR3 amino acids: CASTSGTGAYNEQFF.

The V call is TRBV7-9, the J call TRBJ1-1; without DNA, the TCRdb call of TRBD1 cannot be checked. Looked up from germline, CDR1 is SEHNR and CDR2 is FQNEAQ (reference sequence). This CDR3 has 14 residues. The CDR3 sequence: CASSFPGQGEEAFF. Looking up the rest from reference TRBV7-9 and TRBJ1-1 gives the full variable domain: DTGVSQNPRHKITKRGQNVTFRCDPISEHNRLYWYRQTLGQGPEFLTYFQNEAQLEKSRLLSDRFSAERPKGSFSTLEIQRTEQGDSAMYLCASSFPGQGEEAFFGQGTRLTVV.

This rearrangement joins TRBV7-9 to TRBJ1-1; TCRdb names TRBD1, which stays unverified in the absence of DNA. CDR1 is SEHNR and CDR2 is FQNEAQ in the germline V gene (reference sequence). This CDR3 has 16 amino acids. CDR3 amino acids: CASSLVGQGENTEAFF.

The chain uses TRBV12-3 or TRBV12-4 and TRBJ2-3; TCRdb gives TRBD1 as the D gene, but with no DNA this cannot be confirmed. The CDR3 extends over 16 amino acids. CDR3 sequence reads: CASSVDPDRGGDTQYF.

The chain combines TRBV25-1 with TRBJ1-2; the TRBD1 assignment by TCRdb is unverifiable without DNA. The CDR3 is 16 amino acids. Germline lookup yields CDR1 MGHDK and CDR2 SYGVNS. This chain's CDR3 is CAGSEATGGSSYGYTF.

The rearrangement links TRBV29-1 to TRBJ1-2; without DNA, the TCRdb call of TRBD1 cannot be checked. CDR1 SQVTM and CDR2 ANQGSEA come from the germline V gene. CDR3 size: 13 residues. The CDR3: CSVWTGSHYGYTF. The entire variable domain, with the rest obtained from reference TRBV29-1 and TRBJ1-2, is as follows: SAVISQKPSRDICQRGTSLTIQCQVDSQVTMMFWYRQQPGQSLTLIATANQGSEATYESGFVIDKFPISRPNLTFSTLTVSNMSPEDSSIYLCSVWTGSHYGYTFGSGTRLTVV.

V and J are TRBV5-1 and TRBJ1-5. Germline V gene lookup returns CDR1 SGHRS and CDR2 YFSETQ. CDR3 size: 15 residues. The CDR3: CASSLFGATNQPQHF.

This rearrangement joins TRBV3-1 to TRBJ2-7; TCRdb reports TRBD2, a call that lacks DNA to check it against. Germline CDR1 and CDR2: LGHDT and YNNKEL (reference sequence). CDR3 length: 16 amino acids. This chain's CDR3 is CASSPSPSTTLYEQYF.

The V and J genes are TRBV6-2 or TRBV6-3 and TRBJ2-1; as DNA is missing, the TRBD1 call by TCRdb cannot be tested. Looked up from germline, CDR1 is MNHEY and CDR2 is SVGEGT. The CDR3 length is 15 residues. CDR3 amino acids: CASRIRDRGRFEQFF.

The chain combines TRBV7-9 with TRBJ2-7; as DNA is missing, the TRBD1 call by TCRdb cannot be tested. The CDR3 loop spans 14 amino acids. Germline loops: CDR1 SEHNR, CDR2 FQNEAQ (reference sequence). The CDR3 region is CASSLATGEYEQYF.

This rearrangement joins TRBV7-8 to TRBJ2-7; TCRdb selects TRBD1, and the lack of DNA leaves this call unchecked. CDR1 SGHVS and CDR2 FQNEAQ come from the germline V gene. The length of the CDR3 is 15 residues. The CDR3 spells CASSSRDSGVREQYF.

V usage is TRBV7-8 and J usage is TRBJ2-2; the TCRdb D gene call, TRBD1, has no DNA to confirm it. CDR1 SGHVS and CDR2 FQNEAQ come from the germline V gene. The length of the CDR3 is 16 residues. CDR3 residues: CASSPLGQEHTGELFF.

V gene TRBV20-1 combines with J gene TRBJ2-7; the D call from TCRdb, TRBD1, cannot be confirmed without DNA. The CDR3 is 14 amino acids. Germline values: CDR1 DFQATT, CDR2 SNEGSKA (reference sequence). The chain's CDR3 is CSARTGTGFLEQYF.

The rearrangement uses TRBV29-1 and TRBJ2-3; TCRdb's assignment of TRBD1 cannot be checked, as there is no DNA. The V gene's germline CDR1 is SQVTM and CDR2 ANQGSEA. The CDR3 length is 15 residues. The CDR3 sequence: CSVDDRGLSSDTQYF.

The chain uses TRBV28 and TRBJ1-1; TCRdb gives TRBD1 as the D gene, but with no DNA this cannot be confirmed. Germline lookup yields CDR1 MDHEN and CDR2 SYDVKM. CDR3 length equals 14 residues. The CDR3 is CASSLTETNTEAFF.

The chain couples TRBV7-2 to TRBJ2-1; the TCRdb D gene call, TRBD2, has no DNA to confirm it. The CDR3 consists of 18 residues. Germline V gene lookup returns CDR1 SGHTA and CDR2 FQGNSA. The CDR3 sequence: CASSPGTSGGRNYNEQFF.

The V gene is TRBV7-9, the J gene TRBJ2-1; the TRBD2 assignment by TCRdb is unverifiable without DNA. The CDR3 has 18 residues. Germline CDR1 reads SEHNR; CDR2 reads FQNEAQ (reference sequence). This CDR3 reads CASSSTIASGSSQGEQFF.

The chain employs TRBV6-4 and TRBJ2-2; as DNA is missing, the TRBD1 call by TCRdb cannot be tested. CDR1 MRHNA and CDR2 SNTAGT come from the germline V gene. CDR3 size: 19 residues. The chain's CDR3 is CASGQPVDGQGGDTGELFF.

The chain carries TRBV7-2 and TRBJ2-5; TCRdb returns TRBD1, unconfirmable since there is no DNA. Germline CDR1 SGHTA, CDR2 FQGNSA. The CDR3 extends over 15 amino acids. The CDR3: CASSHPGGSETQYGF. Full variable domain (missing parts from reference TRBV7-2 and TRBJ2-5): GAGVSQSPSNKVTEKGKDVELRCDPISGHTALYWYRQSLGQGLEFLIYFQGNSAPDKSGLPSDRFSAERTGGSVSTLTIQRTQQEDSAVYLCASSHPGGSETQYGFGPGTRLLVL.

The chain couples TRBV7-2 to TRBJ2-2; the D gene TCRdb calls, TRBD2, cannot be checked with no DNA. The germline V gene encodes CDR1 SGHTA and CDR2 FQGNSA. This CDR3 contains 17 residues. The CDR3: CASSSTSGGASTGELFF.

The chain carries TRBV7-2 and TRBJ2-7. This CDR3 has 13 amino acids. Germline V gene sequence: CDR1 SGHTA, CDR2 FQGNSA. This CDR3 is CASSADPNAEQYF.

The V and J genes are TRBV6-5 and TRBJ2-3. Germline-derived CDR1 and CDR2 are MNHEY and SVGAGI. This CDR3 has 15 residues. The CDR3 here is CASSYSAASTDTQYF.

The genes are TRBV15 and TRBJ2-1; TCRdb reports TRBD1, a call that lacks DNA to check it against. Germline CDR1 reads LNHNV; CDR2 reads YYDKDF (reference sequence). This CDR3 contains 15 residues. CDR3 sequence reads: CATSPRTGAYNEQFF.

This chain uses TRBV20-1 with TRBJ1-4; TCRdb's D call of TRBD1 is untestable without DNA. CDR3 size: 13 residues. The V gene's germline CDR1 is DFQATT and CDR2 SNEGSKA (reference sequence). CDR3 amino acids: CSAPQGPNEKLFF.

The chain combines TRBV5-1 with TRBJ1-6. This CDR3 spans 13 amino acids. From germline, CDR1 is SGHRS and CDR2 YFSETQ. The CDR3 spells CASSLEGLGTLHF.

The chain links TRBV29-1 to TRBJ2-7; with no DNA, the TCRdb D assignment of TRBD1 cannot be verified. CDR3 length equals 12 residues. Per the germline V gene, CDR1 is SQVTM and CDR2 is ANQGSEA. CDR3 amino acids: CSVVQGAGEQYF.

The CDR3 sequence is CASSQEFGGLSWPQHF. The rearrangement uses TRBV4-1 and TRBJ1-5. This CDR3 has 16 amino acids. CDR1 is MGHRA, CDR2 YSYEKL, per germline.

The gene calls are TRBV4-1 and TRBJ1-1; the TCRdb call, TRBD1, lacks DNA for checking. The V gene's germline CDR1 is MGHRA and CDR2 YSYEKL. The CDR3 spans 14 residues. The CDR3 is CASSQERGNTEAFF.